A single sample gave rise to the 18 T cell receptor beta chains below, sequenced in a study of cytomegalovirus exposure and HLA in healthy donors. The protocol was immunoSEQ multiplex PCR, while the TCRdb copy is restricted to in-frame clones and leaves out a portion. The sample records around 220,000 clones, 75% to 90% being singletons. Sequencing was carried out using PBMCs. The receptors stem from a woman aged 25 to 39 in good health and CMV-seropositive.

The rearrangement links TRBV28 to TRBJ2-7; 11 bases agree with TRBD2. This CDR3 has 16 residues. Germline values: CDR1 MDHEN, CDR2 SYDVKM. V gave up 3 bases and J gave up 6 bases; unmatched junction bases: 10. Here the CDR3 DNA reads TGTGCCAGCAGTTTGACTAGCGGGAACTCTGTAAGCGAGCAGTACTTC. Its protein product is CASSLTSGNSVSEQYF.

In its sample, this clone was seen a few times. The V and J genes are TRBV15 and TRBJ2-5; no firm D call. Germline CDR1 and CDR2: LNHNV and YYDKDF (reference sequence). Trimming pared 0 bases from V and 3 bases from J, leaving 5 bases between. This CDR3 region has 13 residues. CDR3 sequence reads: CATSRENEETQYF. The CDR3, as DNA: TGTGCCACCAGCAGAGAGAACGAAGAGACCCAGTACTTC.

The chain employs TRBV28 and TRBJ1-1; 8 bases map to TRBD1. Germline CDR1 reads MDHEN; CDR2 reads SYDVKM. CDR3 size: 13 residues. V was pared by 7 bases and J by 11 bases, with 12 bases of the junction left unmatched. The CDR3 reads CASITTGTGEAFF. The DNA of the CDR3 is TGTGCCAGCATAACTACCGGGACAGGAGAGGCTTTCTTT. Full variable domain (remainder filled in from reference TRBV28 and TRBJ1-1): DVKVTQSSRYLVKRTGEKVFLECVQDMDHENMFWYRQDPGLGLRLIYFSYDVKMKEKGDIPEGYSVSREKKERFSLILESASTNQTSMYLCASITTGTGEAFFGQGTRLTVV.

The chain employs TRBV28 and TRBJ1-1; possible D gene TRBD1, 5 bases. V shed 7 bases and J shed 7 bases, with 13 bases lying between them. The CDR3 has 12 amino acids. From germline, CDR1 is MDHEN and CDR2 SYDVKM. This chain's CDR3 is CASTTSGDEAFF. The DNA for the CDR3 is TGTGCCAGCACAACATCGGGGGATGAAGCTTTCTTT.

A few counts support this clone. V is TRBV30 and J is TRBJ1-2; possible D gene TRBD1, 5 bases. The CDR3 is 12 amino acids. V was clipped by 5 bases and J by 4 bases, with 11 bases between them. Per germline, CDR1 GTSNPN and CDR2 SVGIG (reference sequence). CDR3 loop: CAWDDRAYGYTF. CDR3 coding DNA: TGTGCCTGGGACGACAGAGCCTATGGCTACACCTTC. Complete variable domain (other parts from reference TRBV30 and TRBJ1-2): SQTIHQWPATLVQPVGSPLSLECTVEGTSNPNLYWYRQAAGRGLQLLFYSVGIGQISSEVPQNLSASRPQDRQFILSSKKLLLSDSGFYLCAWDDRAYGYTFGSGTRLTVV.

The rearrangement joins TRBV30 to TRBJ2-3; no definite D call. This CDR3 comprises 15 residues. CDR1 is GTSNPN and CDR2 is SVGIG in the germline V gene (reference sequence). Trimming stripped 0 bases from V and 0 bases from J, with 10 bases between. The DNA for the CDR3 is TGTGCCTGGAGTGTACGTGGTTCGAGCACAGATACGCAGTATTTT. Encoded protein: CAWSVRGSSTDTQYF.

V is TRBV5-1 and J is TRBJ1-1; a weak D match, TRBD1 (6 bases). Germline V gene sequence: CDR1 SGHRS, CDR2 YFSETQ. Between the trimmed V and J ends, which lost 3 bases and 9 bases, there was a span of 9 bases. The CDR3 is 11 amino acids. CDR3 in DNA: TGCGCCAGCAGCTATGGGGGCAAAGCTTTCTTT. It is translated as CASSYGGKAFF.

V is TRBV27 and J is TRBJ1-2; no reliable D call. Germline CDR1 is MNHEY and CDR2 is SMNVEV (reference sequence). V lost 6 bases, J lost 0 bases, and 8 bases lay in between. There are 13 residues in the CDR3. The CDR3 is CASSPTTNYGYTF. The CDR3 DNA sequence: TGTGCCAGCAGCCCCACAACTAACTATGGCTACACCTTC.

The genes are TRBV29-1 and TRBJ1-1; 7 nucleotides line up with TRBD1. The CDR3 covers 13 residues. Germline V lookup: CDR1 SQVTM, CDR2 ANQGSEA. The junction had 8 bases not matched to a gene; V was cut back by 7 bases and J by 3 bases. The CDR3 sequence is CSADRYADTEAFF. Here the CDR3 DNA reads TGCAGCGCGGACAGGTATGCAGACACTGAAGCTTTCTTT.

The rearrangement links TRBV6-5 to TRBJ1-1, with TRBD1 as a possible D gene (5 bases). Between the trimmed V and J ends, which lost 3 bases and 6 bases, there was a span of 14 bases. The CDR3 covers 14 residues. Germline V gene sequence: CDR1 MNHEY, CDR2 SVGAGI. The CDR3 DNA reads as TGTGCCAGCAGTTATTATCAGGGTGCCCCTGAAGCTTTCTTT. Its translation is CASSYYQGAPEAFF.

The gene calls are TRBV5-1 and TRBJ2-3; TRBD2 might be the D (6 bases). Per the germline V gene, CDR1 is SGHRS and CDR2 is YFSETQ. Trimming took off 4 bases at V and 2 bases at J, with 14 bases between the two ends. The CDR3 sequence is 15 residues long. CDR3 DNA sequence: TGCGCCAGCAGCCCAAGACTAGGGGACACAGATACGCAGTATTTT. As protein: CASSPRLGDTDTQYF.

The chain links TRBV27 to TRBJ2-1; D might be TRBD1 or TRBD2, each matching 6 bases. Germline loops: CDR1 MNHEY, CDR2 SMNVEV (reference sequence). This CDR3 region has 16 residues. V lost 5 bases, J lost 3 bases, and 17 bases lay in between. The CDR3 region is CASSPLGKGGYNEQFF. The CDR3 coding sequence is TGTGCCAGCAGTCCGCTCGGGAAGGGGGGCTACAATGAGCAGTTCTTC.

The rearrangement links TRBV10-3 to TRBJ2-7, with 7 nucleotides matching TRBD2. Germline V CDR1 and CDR2: ENHRY, SYGVKD. Losses at the gene ends were 8 bases for V and 2 bases for J; bases not matched to a gene: 6. The CDR3 sequence is 13 residues long. The CDR3 coding sequence is TGTGCCATCGCCGGGACTACCACCTACGAGCAGTACTTC. Encoded protein: CAIAGTTTYEQYF.

The rearrangement links TRBV7-9 to TRBJ2-7, with 8 bases lining up with TRBD1. V lost 4 bases, J lost 3 bases, and 5 bases stayed unmatched. Germline CDR1 and CDR2: SEHNR and FQNEAQ (reference sequence). The CDR3 is made up of 14 amino acids. The CDR3 loop is CASSSTGANYEQYF. The CDR3 nucleotides are TGTGCCAGCAGCTCGACAGGGGCGAACTACGAGCAGTACTTC.

The chain recombines TRBV2 with TRBJ2-3; D gene unclear. Germline V lookup: CDR1 SNHLY, CDR2 FYNNEI. CDR3 length equals 14 residues. Trimming shortened V by 3 bases and J by 0 bases, and 7 bases separated the two germline ends. As DNA, the CDR3 is TGTGCCAGCAGTGATCTAGAGAGCACAGATACGCAGTATTTT. Encoded protein: CASSDLESTDTQYF.

This chain uses TRBV5-6 with TRBJ2-1; TRBD1 agrees at 8 bases. This CDR3 is built from 15 residues. V was pared by 3 bases and J by 5 bases, with 7 bases of the junction left unmatched. Germline-derived CDR1 and CDR2 are SGHDT and YYEEEE. CDR3 region: CASSSFGQGHNEQFF. CDR3 DNA sequence: TGTGCCAGCAGCTCGTTTGGACAGGGTCACAATGAGCAGTTCTTC.

The chain recombines TRBV5-1 with TRBJ2-2, with TRBD2 as a possible D gene (5 bases). From germline, CDR1 is SGHRS and CDR2 YFSETQ. The V end lost 1 base, the J end lost 5 bases, and 9 bases lay between the germline ends. There are 14 residues in the CDR3. DNA for the CDR3: TGCGCCAGCAGCTTGAATAGCGTTACCGGGGAGCTGTTTTTT. This codes for CASSLNSVTGELFF.

The chain employs TRBV2 and TRBJ1-4; D ambiguous. The CDR3 contains 12 residues. From germline, CDR1 is SNHLY and CDR2 FYNNEI. Trimming took off 5 bases at V and 7 bases at J, with 8 bases between the two ends. The CDR3 sequence: CASSRDPEKLFF. Here the CDR3 DNA reads TGTGCCAGCAGTCGGGATCCTGAAAAACTGTTTTTT.